Sequencing of this T cell receptor beta chain was carried out in a study of human T cells and chemical hapten exposure. The germline V gene has CDR1 SQVTM and CDR2 ANQGSEA. V was pared by 7 bases and J by 1 base, with 7 bases between. The CDR3 loop spans 11 amino acids. This clonotype was recorded at least ten times. Time point defined: healthy volunteer bleed at 6 weeks. From whole blood left unfractionated, total RNA was extracted. Via MiXCR, TCRdb re-called the RACE reads, giving one row per CDR3 protein. The sample holds about 77,000 distinct CDR3 sequences; 8.5% to 9.5% are singletons and the top ten take 1.7%.

The clonotype comes from a female donor in good health. Some clones in this sample may be carry-over from other donors' samples. V gene TRBV29-1 combines with J gene TRBJ2-5; D call uncertain. The sample comprised whole blood. The CDR3 nucleotides read TGCAGCGGCGGACCCCAAGAGACCCAGTACTTC. It yields the protein CSGGPQETQYF.